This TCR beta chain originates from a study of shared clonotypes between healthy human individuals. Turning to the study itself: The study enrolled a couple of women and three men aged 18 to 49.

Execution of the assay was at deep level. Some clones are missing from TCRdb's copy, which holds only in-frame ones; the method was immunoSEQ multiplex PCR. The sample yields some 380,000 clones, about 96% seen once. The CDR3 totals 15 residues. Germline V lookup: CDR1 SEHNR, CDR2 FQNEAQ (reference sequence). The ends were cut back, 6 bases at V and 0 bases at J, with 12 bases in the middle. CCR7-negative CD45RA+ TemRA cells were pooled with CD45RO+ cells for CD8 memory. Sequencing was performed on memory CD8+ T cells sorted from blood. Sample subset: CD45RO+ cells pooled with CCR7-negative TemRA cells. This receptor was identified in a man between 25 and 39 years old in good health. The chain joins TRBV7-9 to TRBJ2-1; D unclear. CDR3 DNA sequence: TGTGCCAGCAGGGATACTGGGCTCTCCTACAATGAGCAGTTCTTC. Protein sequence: CASRDTGLSYNEQFF.